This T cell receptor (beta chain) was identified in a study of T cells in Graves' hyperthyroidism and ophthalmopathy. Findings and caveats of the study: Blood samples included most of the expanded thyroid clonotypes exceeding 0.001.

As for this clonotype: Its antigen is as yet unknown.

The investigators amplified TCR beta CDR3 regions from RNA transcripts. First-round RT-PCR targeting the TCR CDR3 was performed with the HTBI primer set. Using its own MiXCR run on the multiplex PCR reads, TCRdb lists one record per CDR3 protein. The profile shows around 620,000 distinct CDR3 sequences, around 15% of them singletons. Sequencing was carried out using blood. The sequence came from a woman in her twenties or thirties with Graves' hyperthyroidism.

CDR3 sequence reads: CASSAGLVYNEQFF. The CDR3 bases are TGTGCCAGCAGCGCGGGACTAGTTTACAATGAGCAGTTCTTC. This chain links TRBV9 with TRBJ2-1; 8 nucleotides line up with TRBD2. The V gene end was trimmed by 3 bases and the J gene end by 4 bases; junction bases not matched to a gene: 3. The V gene's germline CDR1 is SGDLS and CDR2 YYNGEE. The CDR3 sequence is 14 residues long.